This note documents a single T cell receptor (beta chain) sequence. What it recognizes is unknown. TCRdb's table, derived via immunoSEQ multiplex PCR, lists solely in-frame clones and lacks some. The sample lists tens of thousands of clones; around 86% were seen once. This specimen belongs to a study of CD4 T cells in relation to SARS-CoV-2 and coronaviruses. Regarding the study as a whole: No donor gave both pre-pandemic and post-infection samples.

Unexposed donor CD4+ T cells date from about 2011-2018, before the COVID-19 pandemic. Naive and memory CD4+ T cells came from enriched cryopreserved PBMCs. The CDR3 length is 12 residues. In germline, CDR1 is KGHSH, CDR2 LQKENI. Trimming removed 4 bases from V and 7 bases from J, with 10 bases in between. Sample: memory CD4+ T cells from PBMCs. The chain joins TRBV18 to TRBJ1-1; unclear D gene. This sequence was found in a human donor in good health. This chain's CDR3 is CASSLRQNEAFF. CDR3 DNA: TGTGCCAGCTCACTACGGCAGAATGAAGCTTTCTTT. The full variable domain, completed using reference TRBV18 and TRBJ1-1, is NAGVMQNPRHLVRRRGQEARLRCSPMKGHSHVYWYRQLPEEGLKFMVYLQKENIIDESGMPKERFSAEFPKEGPSILRIQQVVRGDSAAYFCASSLRQNEAFFGQGTRLTVV.